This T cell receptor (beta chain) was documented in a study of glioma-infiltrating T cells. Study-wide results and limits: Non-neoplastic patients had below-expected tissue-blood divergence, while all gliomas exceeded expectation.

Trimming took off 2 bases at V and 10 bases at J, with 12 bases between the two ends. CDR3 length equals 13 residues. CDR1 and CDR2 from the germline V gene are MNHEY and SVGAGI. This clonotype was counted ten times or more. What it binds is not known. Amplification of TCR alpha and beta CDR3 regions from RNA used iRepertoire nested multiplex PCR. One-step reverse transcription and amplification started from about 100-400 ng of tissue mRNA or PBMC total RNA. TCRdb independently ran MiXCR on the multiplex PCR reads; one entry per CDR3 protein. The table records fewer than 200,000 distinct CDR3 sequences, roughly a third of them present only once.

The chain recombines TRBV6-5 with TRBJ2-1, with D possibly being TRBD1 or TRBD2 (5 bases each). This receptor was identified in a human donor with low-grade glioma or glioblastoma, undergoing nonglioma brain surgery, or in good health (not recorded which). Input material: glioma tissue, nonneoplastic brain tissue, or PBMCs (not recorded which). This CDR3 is CASSYGGTPEQFF. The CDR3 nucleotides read TGTGCCAGCAGTTACGGTGGGACGCCCGAGCAGTTCTTC.